The T cell receptor beta chain under discussion was sequenced for a study of vaccination and CD4 T cells after COVID-19. At the level of the study: Ranging from 14 to 241, the interval between dose two and post-vaccine sampling had a median of 72 days. General observations from the study: Spike mono-reactivity was shown by 304 of 307 vaccine-specific clones in convalescent patients. Convalescent participants were relatively few, and none had early post-infection timepoints studied.

This CDR3 has 13 residues. Trimming removed 0 bases from V and 6 bases from J, with 10 bases in between. Germline loops: CDR1 DFQATT, CDR2 SNEGSKA (reference sequence). Concerning this clonotype: Its antigen is still unknown.

Sequenced with the Oncomine TCR Beta short-read assay was DNA taken from cultured CD4+ T cells. MiXCR was run by TCRdb on the PCR reads, yielding one entry per CDR3 protein. The sample includes about 12,000 distinct CDR3 sequences, 60% of them seen just once. As for treatment: approximately nine-day PBMC culture with coronavirus spike peptide pools or control peptides (ViraFEST assay). This receptor was obtained from a human donor who had recovered from COVID-19. This sequence joins TRBV20-1 and TRBJ2-3; no firm D call. Sequences were obtained from CD4+ T cells from blood, cultured in vitro. DNA for the CDR3: TGCAGTGCTAGAGATAAGCCGAGCGATACGCAGTATTTT. This sequence encodes CSARDKPSDTQYF.